Presented here are 18 T cell receptor beta chains from one specimen sequenced in a study of beta chain features in type 1 diabetes. Investigators reverse transcribed all isolated RNA, so they sequenced expressed TCRB transcripts. Here immunoSEQ multiplex PCR was the method, and the copy in TCRdb shows in-frame clones only, minus some. The sample lists 130,000 or so clones; 9% to 10% were seen once. The sequenced material came from central memory CD4+ T cells from blood. The source of these receptors is a middle-aged woman in good health.

This clone was detected a few times. As DNA, the CDR3 is TGTGCCAGCAGCGAGCGGACAGGGGGTACCACCGGGGAGCTGTTTTTT. Translated: CASSERTGGTTGELFF. The chain has TRBV9 and TRBJ2-2; 10 nucleotides match TRBD1. The CDR3 has 16 residues. Germline loops: CDR1 SGDLS, CDR2 YYNGEE. The junction had 6 bases not matched to a gene; V was cut back by 3 bases and J by 4 bases.

The rearrangement uses TRBV2 and TRBJ2-3; 7 bases map to TRBD1. Germline values: CDR1 SNHLY, CDR2 FYNNEI. This CDR3 region has 14 residues. After removal of 5 bases from V and 2 bases from J, the junction contained 4 bases not matched to a gene. This CDR3 reads CASSPGTATDTQYF. Here the CDR3 DNA reads TGTGCCAGCAGTCCCGGGACAGCCACAGATACGCAGTATTTT.

This clone was picked up a small number of times. The chain couples TRBV19 to TRBJ1-5; no reliable D call. With 3 bases removed from V and 4 bases from J, the gap between germline ends came to 4 bases. Germline V CDR1 and CDR2: LNHDA, SQIVND (reference sequence). This CDR3 is 12 amino acids long. DNA for the CDR3: TGTGCCAGTAGTATCCCTAATCAGCCCCAGCATTTT. Translating gives CASSIPNQPQHF.

This clone was observed many times. This chain connects TRBV7-9 to TRBJ1-1, with 9 positions matching TRBD1. Germline V CDR1 and CDR2: SEHNR, FQNEAQ (reference sequence). The CDR3 consists of 15 residues. The V gene end was trimmed by 5 bases and the J gene end by 6 bases; junction bases not matched to a gene: 10. In DNA form, the CDR3 reads TGTGCCAGCAGCCGTCCCGGGACAGGGTCCGCTGAAGCTTTCTTT. This codes for CASSRPGTGSAEAFF. The whole variable domain, filled in from reference TRBV7-9 and TRBJ1-1, reads DTGVSQNPRHKITKRGQNVTFRCDPISEHNRLYWYRQTLGQGPEFLTYFQNEAQLEKSRLLSDRFSAERPKGSFSTLEIQRTEQGDSAMYLCASSRPGTGSAEAFFGQGTRLTVV.

This clone was observed a few times. The CDR3 region has the DNA TGTGCCAGCAGCGTAGGGACCGGACAGGGGGACACCTTC. The encoded protein is CASSVGTGQGDTF. The V and J genes are TRBV9 and TRBJ1-2; 10 nucleotides align to TRBD1. CDR1 is SGDLS and CDR2 is YYNGEE in the germline V gene. V gave up 0 bases and J gave up 12 bases; unmatched junction bases: 5. This CDR3 comprises 13 residues.

The rearrangement joins TRBV5-6 to TRBJ2-7; unclear D gene. Germline CDR1 is SGHDT and CDR2 is YYEEEE. The CDR3 sequence is 12 residues long. Deletions cut 4 bases from V and 4 bases from J, with 9 bases between. As DNA, the CDR3 is TGTGCCAGCAGCGTCCAACTATACGAGCAGTACTTC. As protein: CASSVQLYEQYF.

This clone has a handful of counts. V gene TRBV5-4 combines with J gene TRBJ2-1; 10 bases map to TRBD1. The CDR3 has 16 amino acids. The trim removed 1 base at V and 3 bases at J, leaving 4 bases unmatched. Germline CDR1 SGHNT, CDR2 YYREEE (reference sequence). CDR3 DNA sequence: TGTGCCAGCAGCTTGCGCGACAGGGGGCGCTACAATGAGCAGTTCTTC. Translated: CASSLRDRGRYNEQFF.

This chain joins TRBV5-1 and TRBJ1-1; weak D call: TRBD1 (6 bases). V was clipped by 8 bases and J by 1 base, with 12 bases between them. The CDR3 consists of 13 residues. From germline, CDR1 is SGHRS and CDR2 YFSETQ. The CDR3 sequence: CASRRGANTEAFF. The CDR3 DNA follows: TGCGCCAGTCGACGGGGGGCGAACACTGAAGCTTTCTTT.

J is TRBJ1-1 and V is TRBV15, with D hard to call. This CDR3 is 14 amino acids long. The V end lost 0 bases, the J end lost 8 bases, and 13 bases lay between the germline ends. Germline CDR1 reads LNHNV; CDR2 reads YYDKDF (reference sequence). CDR3 DNA sequence: TGTGCCACCAGCAGAGATCTCATGGTCGCGGAAGCTTTCTTT. Translating gives CATSRDLMVAEAFF. The full variable domain, with the rest looked up from reference TRBV15 and TRBJ1-1, is DAMVIQNPRYQVTQFGKPVTLSCSQTLNHNVMYWYQQKSSQAPKLLFHYYDKDFNNEADTPDNFQSRRPNTSFCFLDIRSPGLGDTAMYLCATSRDLMVAEAFFGQGTRLTVV.

This sequence joins TRBV7-9 and TRBJ2-1, with 7 bases matching TRBD1. The germline V gene encodes CDR1 SEHNR and CDR2 FQNEAQ (reference sequence). With V trimmed by 1 base and J by 7 bases, 7 bases remained unmatched. This CDR3 contains 15 residues. This CDR3 reads CASSLGQGIWNEQFF. In DNA, the CDR3 is TGTGCCAGCAGCTTAGGACAGGGAATATGGAATGAGCAGTTCTTC.

In this sample, this clone turned up a few times. CDR3: CASSSMTSGGTYEQYF. The DNA of the CDR3 is TGTGCCAGCAGCTCCATGACTAGCGGGGGCACCTACGAGCAGTACTTC. The genes are TRBV7-6 and TRBJ2-7; 12 bases map to TRBD2. Germline assignment: CDR1 SGHVS and CDR2 FNYEAQ. This CDR3 region has 16 residues. Trimming removed 4 bases from V and 2 bases from J; junction bases left unmatched: 6.

The genes are TRBV2 and TRBJ2-7, with D possibly being TRBD2 (7 bases). Germline V gives CDR1 SNHLY, CDR2 FYNNEI. V was cut by 6 bases and J by 2 bases, with 20 bases left in between. The CDR3 totals 16 residues. CDR3 DNA: TGTGCCAGCAGCGCCTTGGGGGGGCAGGGCACCTACGAGCAGTACTTC. Encoded protein: CASSALGGQGTYEQYF. The entire variable domain, with the rest obtained from reference TRBV2 and TRBJ2-7, is as follows: EPEVTQTPSHQVTQMGQEVILRCVPISNHLYFYWYRQILGQKVEFLVSFYNNEISEKSEIFDDQFSVERPDGSNFTLKIRSTKLEDSAMYFCASSALGGQGTYEQYFGPGTRLTVT.

CDR3 nucleotides: TGTGCCAGCAGCTTTTCGGGGTACGAGCAGTACTTC. This sequence encodes CASSFSGYEQYF. The chain couples TRBV5-4 to TRBJ2-7, with D possibly being TRBD2 (5 bases). Looked up from germline, CDR1 is SGHNT and CDR2 is YYREEE (reference sequence). This CDR3 spans 12 amino acids. Trimming removed 2 bases at V and 4 bases at J, with 7 bases between. Variable domain in full (rest from reference TRBV5-4 and TRBJ2-7): ETGVTQSPTHLIKTRGQQVTLRCSSQSGHNTVSWYQQALGQGPQFIFQYYREEENGRGNFPPRFSGLQFPNYSSELNVNALELDDSALYLCASSFSGYEQYFGPGTRLTVT.

This clone was found a few times. V gene TRBV11-2 combines with J gene TRBJ2-7; 10 bases are shared with TRBD1. In germline, CDR1 is SGHAT, CDR2 FQNNGV. Trimming removed 4 bases from V and 5 bases from J; junction bases left unmatched: 5. The CDR3 sequence is 14 residues long. Here the CDR3 DNA reads TGTGCCAGCAGCTCGGGACAGGGGAGGAACGAGCAGTACTTC. Translation: CASSSGQGRNEQYF.

The chain carries TRBV27 and TRBJ1-3, with D possibly matching TRBD1 (6 bases). Trimming shortened V by 6 bases and J by 0 bases, and 12 bases separated the two germline ends. Germline CDR1 and CDR2: MNHEY and SMNVEV (reference sequence). CDR3 length: 15 residues. CDR3 residues: CASRDSSSSGNTIYF. For the CDR3, the DNA is TGTGCCAGCAGGGACAGTTCGAGCTCTGGAAACACCATATATTTT.

In its sample, this clone was seen many times. The rearrangement uses TRBV29-1 and TRBJ1-2; 8 bases match TRBD1. Germline CDR1 and CDR2: SQVTM and ANQGSEA. V lost 4 bases, J lost 5 bases, and 0 bases stayed unmatched. The CDR3 consists of 11 residues. CDR3: CSVGTGYGYTF. In DNA form, the CDR3 reads TGCAGCGTTGGGACAGGGTATGGCTACACCTTC.

The J gene is TRBJ2-2, the V gene TRBV18; 8 nucleotides agree with TRBD1. Germline CDR1 and CDR2: KGHSH and LQKENI. CDR3 size: 15 residues. Trimming cost V 4 bases and J 1 base; bases outside gene matches: 2. The CDR3 spells CASSRGQGNTGELFF. For the CDR3, the DNA is TGTGCCAGCTCACGTGGACAGGGGAACACCGGGGAGCTGTTTTTT.

The V and J genes are TRBV5-6 and TRBJ1-2, with D maybe TRBD1 (6 bases). Germline V gene lookup returns CDR1 SGHDT and CDR2 YYEEEE. V was clipped by 4 bases and J by 5 bases, with 18 bases between them. The CDR3 has 15 amino acids. CDR3 amino acids: CASSEEGGPVYGYTF. The DNA for the CDR3 is TGTGCCAGCAGCGAAGAGGGGGGGCCCGTTTATGGCTACACCTTC.